Each of the 18 T cell receptor beta chains below was sequenced from the same sample in a study of blood T cell repertoires in COVID-19. Some clones are missing from TCRdb's copy, which holds only in-frame ones; the method was immunoSEQ multiplex PCR. The sample lists about 430,000 clones, around nine tenths occurring once. Sequences were obtained from PBMCs or T cells enriched from blood (not recorded which). The receptor set was obtained from a woman younger than 30 who had been exposed to COVID-19.

The genes are TRBV6-1 and TRBJ2-3; 13 bases are shared with TRBD2. The germline gives CDR1 MNHNS, CDR2 SASEGT. The trim removed 3 bases at V and 4 bases at J, leaving 4 bases unmatched. The CDR3 length is 16 residues. CDR3 coding DNA: TGTGCCAGCAGTGAGGGACTAGCGGGGCCAGCAGATACGCAGTATTTT. Its protein is CASSEGLAGPADTQYF.

This clone has a single count. The chain uses TRBV18 and TRBJ1-2; D unresolved. V lost 2 bases and J lost 4, with 17 bases in between. The CDR3 is 16 residues long. Germline-derived CDR1 and CDR2 are KGHSH and LQKENI. In nucleotides, the CDR3 is TGTGCCAGCTCACCATTAGCTGAGGATACAACCTATGGCTACACCTTC. This translates into CASSPLAEDTTYGYTF.

The chain recombines TRBV5-1 with TRBJ2-1; 11 bases match TRBD1. The trim removed 0 bases at V and 8 bases at J, leaving 7 bases unmatched. Germline assignment: CDR1 SGHRS and CDR2 YFSETQ. This CDR3 spans 16 amino acids. CDR3 nucleotides: TGCGCCAGCAGCTTGGGCCCTGGGACAGGGGGGCATGAGCAGTTCTTC. Translating gives CASSLGPGTGGHEQFF.

The chain employs TRBV5-1 and TRBJ2-5; D may be TRBD1 (5 bases). The V and J ends lost 3 bases and 4 bases respectively, with 16 bases between them. CDR3 size: 15 residues. The germline CDR1 and CDR2 sequences are SGHRS and YFSETQ. The CDR3 spells CASSWGGPQGETQYF. CDR3 DNA sequence: TGCGCCAGCAGCTGGGGTGGGCCTCAGGGAGAGACCCAGTACTTC. Full variable domain (rest looked up from reference TRBV5-1 and TRBJ2-5): KAGVTQTPRYLIKTRGQQVTLSCSPISGHRSVSWYQQTPGQGLQFLFEYFSETQRNKGNFPGRFSGRQFSNSRSEMNVSTLELGDSALYLCASSWGGPQGETQYFGPGTRLLVL.

The chain combines TRBV15 with TRBJ2-1, with TRBD2 matching 13 bases. This CDR3 is 19 amino acids long. The germline gives CDR1 LNHNV, CDR2 YYDKDF (reference sequence). J gave up 0 bases and V 1 base, and 6 bases lay outside the gene matches. CDR3 sequence reads: CATSRVGTSGRDSYNEQFF. The DNA of the CDR3 is TGTGCCACCAGCAGAGTGGGAACTAGCGGGAGGGACTCCTACAATGAGCAGTTCTTC.

This chain uses TRBV5-1 with TRBJ2-3, with 8 nucleotides matching TRBD2. V lost 0 bases and J lost 1; bases outside the gene matches: 13. The germline CDR1 and CDR2 sequences are SGHRS and YFSETQ. The CDR3 spans 19 residues. The CDR3 here is CASSLAAGAYRAGTDTQYF. DNA for the CDR3: TGCGCCAGCAGCTTGGCAGCGGGGGCCTACCGGGCTGGCACAGATACGCAGTATTTT.

The chain couples TRBV7-7 to TRBJ2-1, with TRBD2 matching over 7 bases. Trimming removed 0 bases from V and 10 bases from J; junction bases left unmatched: 6. Germline V CDR1 and CDR2: SSHAT, FNYEAQ (reference sequence). CDR3 length: 14 residues. The CDR3 protein is CASSLAGLGNEQFF. The CDR3 DNA is TGTGCCAGCAGCTTAGCTGGACTAGGTAACGAGCAGTTCTTC.

The gene calls are TRBV19 and TRBJ2-7; D remains ambiguous. This CDR3 contains 15 residues. Germline V CDR1 and CDR2: LNHDA, SQIVND (reference sequence). The V end lost 4 bases, the J end lost 0 bases, and 13 bases lay between the germline ends. The CDR3 DNA sequence: TGTGCCAGTAGTACCGGTGGTTCACCCTCCTACGAGCAGTACTTC. Its protein is CASSTGGSPSYEQYF.

The V gene is TRBV3-1 (or the pseudogene TRBV3-2), the J gene TRBJ2-1; a possible D gene is TRBD2 (6 bases). This CDR3 has 15 residues. The V and J ends lost 5 bases and 7 bases respectively, with 18 bases between them. Germline lookup yields CDR1 LGHDT and CDR2 YNNKEL (reference sequence). The CDR3 region is CASSAGTHGGNEQFF. CDR3 DNA sequence: TGTGCCAGCAGCGCCGGGACTCACGGAGGGAATGAGCAGTTCTTC.

This clone was found once. The chain is built from TRBV28 and TRBJ1-2, with 10 bases fitting TRBD1. This CDR3 region has 12 residues. Unmatched junction bases numbered 0, after V lost 3 bases and J lost 8 bases. Per the germline V gene, CDR1 is MDHEN and CDR2 is SYDVKM. The CDR3 sequence: CASSLTGGGYTF. The CDR3, as DNA: TGTGCCAGCAGTTTGACAGGGGGCGGCTACACCTTC.

The CDR3 region has the DNA TGTGCCAGCAGCTTAAAATGGGGAGGGGATCAGCCCCAGCATTTT. This encodes CASSLKWGGDQPQHF. The chain links TRBV7-2 to TRBJ1-5, with D possibly TRBD1 on 5 matching bases. V was clipped by 2 bases and J by 5 bases, with 13 bases between them. This CDR3 region has 15 residues. The V gene's germline CDR1 is SGHTA and CDR2 FQGNSA.

The J gene is TRBJ1-5, the V gene TRBV6-5; D might be TRBD1 (6 bases). The CDR3 covers 15 residues. Trimming removed 6 bases at V and 6 bases at J, with 18 bases between. Germline V gene sequence: CDR1 MNHEY, CDR2 SVGAGI. DNA for the CDR3: TGTGCCAGCAGGGAGATGGGGGCAGTTGCTCAGCCCCAGCATTTT. Translating it yields CASREMGAVAQPQHF.

J is TRBJ2-5 and V is TRBV15; TRBD1 might be the D (5 bases). CDR1 and CDR2 from the germline V gene are LNHNV and YYDKDF (reference sequence). V was clipped by 8 bases and J by 3 bases, with 10 bases between them. The CDR3 extends over 12 amino acids. The CDR3 here is CATYDREETQYF. In nucleotides, the CDR3 is TGTGCCACCTACGACAGAGAAGAGACCCAGTACTTC.

The genes are TRBV29-1 and TRBJ1-2, with TRBD1 identical over 8 bases. The ends lost 0 bases at V and 8 bases at J; junction bases unmatched: 8. Germline CDR1 reads SQVTM; CDR2 reads ANQGSEA. The CDR3 has 14 amino acids. For the CDR3, the DNA is TGCAGCGTTGAAGATGGCCCGACAGGGGAAGGCTACACCTTC. Encoded protein: CSVEDGPTGEGYTF.

This clone was recorded a few times. The chain employs TRBV10-2 and TRBJ2-1; 10 bases fit TRBD2. The V and J ends lost 5 bases and 7 bases, in that order; junction bases with no gene match: 11. Germline lookup yields CDR1 WSHSY and CDR2 SAAADI. This CDR3 has 16 amino acids. The CDR3 sequence: CASSPAGSGRANEQFF. In nucleotides, the CDR3 is TGCGCCAGCAGTCCAGCAGGGAGCGGGAGGGCGAATGAGCAGTTCTTC.

This sequence joins TRBV4-3 and TRBJ1-2, with D perhaps TRBD1 (6 bases). CDR1 is LGHNA and CDR2 is YSLEER in the germline V gene. V was trimmed by 0 bases and J by 5 bases, leaving 10 bases between them. The CDR3 contains 14 residues. The chain's CDR3 is CASSQDPTGYGYTF. The CDR3 DNA follows: TGCGCCAGCAGCCAAGATCCCACAGGGTATGGCTACACCTTC.

The chain couples TRBV19 to TRBJ1-4; 11 bases fit TRBD1. Germline assignment: CDR1 LNHDA and CDR2 SQIVND (reference sequence). The CDR3 sequence is 19 residues long. J was trimmed by 0 bases and V by 4 bases; bases with no gene match: 10. The CDR3 DNA is TGTGCCAGTAGTACGGACAGGGGGCGCGGGGGCGCAACTAATGAAAAACTGTTTTTT. This sequence encodes CASSTDRGRGGATNEKLFF.

This rearrangement joins TRBV5-6 to TRBJ1-1; D unclear. Germline V gene lookup returns CDR1 SGHDT and CDR2 YYEEEE. This CDR3 comprises 15 residues. V was pared by 4 bases and J by 4 bases, with 17 bases between. For the CDR3, the DNA is TGTGCCAGCAGCCGAAATAATTTGGTAGTCACTGAAGCTTTCTTT. Translated, it gives CASSRNNLVVTEAFF.